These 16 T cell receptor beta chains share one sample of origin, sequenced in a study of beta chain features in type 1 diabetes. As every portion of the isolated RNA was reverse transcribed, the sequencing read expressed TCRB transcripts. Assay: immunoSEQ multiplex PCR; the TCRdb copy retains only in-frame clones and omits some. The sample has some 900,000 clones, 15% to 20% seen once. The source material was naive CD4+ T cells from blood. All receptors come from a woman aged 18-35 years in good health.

CDR3 residues: CATSITSDIYEQYF. DNA for the CDR3: TGTGCCACCAGCATAACTAGCGACATCTACGAGCAGTACTTC. This chain links TRBV15 with TRBJ2-7; TRBD2 matches at 7 bases. With 4 bases clipped from V and 3 bases from J, the junction kept 6 bases outside the gene matches. There are 14 residues in the CDR3. Germline CDR1 is LNHNV and CDR2 is YYDKDF (reference sequence).

The CDR3 loop reads CASRTQGTEAFF. CDR3 nucleotides: TGTGCCAGCAGAACTCAGGGCACTGAAGCTTTCTTT. This sequence joins TRBV6-5 and TRBJ1-1; D is perhaps TRBD1 (5 bases). The CDR3 extends over 12 amino acids. Germline lookup yields CDR1 MNHEY and CDR2 SVGAGI. The V and J ends lost 6 bases and 4 bases respectively, with 9 bases between them.

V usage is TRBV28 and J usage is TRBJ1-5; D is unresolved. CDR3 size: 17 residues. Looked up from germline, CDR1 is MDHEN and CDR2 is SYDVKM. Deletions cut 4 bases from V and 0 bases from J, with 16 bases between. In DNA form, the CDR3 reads TGTGCCAGCAGTTCCATAGACGGAGGATATAGCAATCAGCCCCAGCATTTT. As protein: CASSSIDGGYSNQPQHF.

CDR3 sequence reads: CASSEVGNLDYNEQFF. The CDR3 DNA follows: TGTGCCAGCAGTGAAGTCGGGAACTTGGACTACAATGAGCAGTTCTTC. The chain combines TRBV6-1 with TRBJ2-1; a weak D match, TRBD2 (5 bases). V lost 1 base to trimming and J lost 3 bases, with 13 bases between them. The V gene's germline CDR1 is MNHNS and CDR2 SASEGT. There are 16 residues in the CDR3.

CDR3 sequence (DNA): TGTGCCAGCTCACCACCCGGACTAGCGGGAGCCTCCTACGAGCAGTACTTC. This codes for CASSPPGLAGASYEQYF. J is TRBJ2-7 and V is TRBV18, with 13 bases matching TRBD2. The CDR3 extends over 17 amino acids. Per germline, CDR1 KGHSH and CDR2 LQKENI. J lost 0 bases, V lost 0 bases, and 2 bases had no gene match.

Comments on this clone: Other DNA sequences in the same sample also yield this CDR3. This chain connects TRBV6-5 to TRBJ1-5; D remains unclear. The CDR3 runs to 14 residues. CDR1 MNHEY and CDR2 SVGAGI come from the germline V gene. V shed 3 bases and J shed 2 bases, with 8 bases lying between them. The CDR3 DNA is TGTGCCAGCAGTTATCGGGCAGGCAATCAGCCCCAGCATTTT. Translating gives CASSYRAGNQPQHF.

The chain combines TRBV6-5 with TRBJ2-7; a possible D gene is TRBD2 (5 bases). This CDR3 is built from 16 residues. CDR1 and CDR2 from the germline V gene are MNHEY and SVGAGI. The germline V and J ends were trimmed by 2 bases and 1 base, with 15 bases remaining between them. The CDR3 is CASSYGPAGRSYEQYF. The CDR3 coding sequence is TGTGCCAGCAGTTACGGTCCGGCGGGCCGATCCTACGAGCAGTACTTC.

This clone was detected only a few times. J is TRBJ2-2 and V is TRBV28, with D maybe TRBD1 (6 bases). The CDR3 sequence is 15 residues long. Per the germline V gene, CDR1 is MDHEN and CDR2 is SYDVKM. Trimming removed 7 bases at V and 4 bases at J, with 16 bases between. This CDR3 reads CASNSQGSGTGELFF. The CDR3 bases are TGTGCCAGCAACTCCCAGGGGTCGGGCACCGGGGAGCTGTTTTTT.

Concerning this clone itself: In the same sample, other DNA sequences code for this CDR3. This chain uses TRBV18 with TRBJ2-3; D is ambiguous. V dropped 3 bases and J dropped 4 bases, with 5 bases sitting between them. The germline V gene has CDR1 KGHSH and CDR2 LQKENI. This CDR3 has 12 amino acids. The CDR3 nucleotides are TGTGCCAGCTCACCTAGTGCAGATACGCAGTATTTT. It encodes CASSPSADTQYF.

This chain's CDR3 is CASSLDLSSYNEQFF. The DNA for the CDR3 is TGTGCCAGCAGCTTAGACCTCAGCTCCTACAATGAGCAGTTCTTC. The chain has TRBV11-2 and TRBJ2-1; no firm D call. V gave up 0 bases and J gave up 0 bases, with 6 bases separating them. The V gene's germline CDR1 is SGHAT and CDR2 FQNNGV. This CDR3 is 15 amino acids long. Using reference TRBV11-2 and TRBJ2-1 for the parts outside the CDR3, the full variable domain is EAGVAQSPRYKIIEKRQSVAFWCNPISGHATLYWYQQILGQGPKLLIQFQNNGVVDDSQLPKDRFSAERLKGVDSTLKIQPAKLEDSAVYLCASSLDLSSYNEQFFGPGTRLTVL.

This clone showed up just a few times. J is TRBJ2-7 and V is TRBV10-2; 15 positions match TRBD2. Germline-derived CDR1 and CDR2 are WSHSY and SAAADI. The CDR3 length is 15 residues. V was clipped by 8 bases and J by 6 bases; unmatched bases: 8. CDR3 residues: CASQGGTSGRSEQYF. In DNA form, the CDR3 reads TGCGCCAGCCAGGGAGGGACTAGCGGGAGGTCCGAGCAGTACTTC.

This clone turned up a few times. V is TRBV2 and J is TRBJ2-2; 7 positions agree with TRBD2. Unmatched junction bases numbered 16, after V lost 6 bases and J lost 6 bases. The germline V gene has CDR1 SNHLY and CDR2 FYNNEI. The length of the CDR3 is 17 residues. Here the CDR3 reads CASRGVKSGIIPGELFF. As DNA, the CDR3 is TGTGCCAGCAGAGGAGTCAAAAGCGGGATTATACCCGGGGAGCTGTTTTTT.

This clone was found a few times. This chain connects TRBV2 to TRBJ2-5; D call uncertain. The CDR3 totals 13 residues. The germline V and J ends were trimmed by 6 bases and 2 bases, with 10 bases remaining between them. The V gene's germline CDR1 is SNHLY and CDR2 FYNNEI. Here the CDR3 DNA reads TGTGCCAGCAGGCGGACGGAACAAGAGACCCAGTACTTC. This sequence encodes CASRRTEQETQYF. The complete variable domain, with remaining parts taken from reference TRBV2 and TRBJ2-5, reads EPEVTQTPSHQVTQMGQEVILRCVPISNHLYFYWYRQILGQKVEFLVSFYNNEISEKSEIFDDQFSVERPDGSNFTLKIRSTKLEDSAMYFCASRRTEQETQYFGPGTRLLVL.

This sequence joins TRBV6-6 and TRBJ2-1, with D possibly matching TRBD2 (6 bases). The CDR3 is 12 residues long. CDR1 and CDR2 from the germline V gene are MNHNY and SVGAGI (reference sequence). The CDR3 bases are TGTGCATACGGTAGCGGCCCGCTCGAGCAGTTCTTC. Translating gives CAYGSGPLEQFF.

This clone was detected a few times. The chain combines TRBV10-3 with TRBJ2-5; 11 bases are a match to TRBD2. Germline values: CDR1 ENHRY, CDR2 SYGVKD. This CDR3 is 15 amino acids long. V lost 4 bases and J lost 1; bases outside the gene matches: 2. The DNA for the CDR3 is TGTGCCATCAGTGTCGGGACTAGCGGCCAAGAGACCCAGTACTTC. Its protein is CAISVGTSGQETQYF.

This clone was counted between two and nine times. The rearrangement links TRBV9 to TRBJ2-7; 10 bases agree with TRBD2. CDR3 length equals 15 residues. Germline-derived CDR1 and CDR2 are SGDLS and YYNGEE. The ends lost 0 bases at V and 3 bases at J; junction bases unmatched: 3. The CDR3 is CASSVGGTSVYEQYF. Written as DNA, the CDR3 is TGTGCCAGCAGCGTAGGGGGGACTAGCGTCTACGAGCAGTACTTC.